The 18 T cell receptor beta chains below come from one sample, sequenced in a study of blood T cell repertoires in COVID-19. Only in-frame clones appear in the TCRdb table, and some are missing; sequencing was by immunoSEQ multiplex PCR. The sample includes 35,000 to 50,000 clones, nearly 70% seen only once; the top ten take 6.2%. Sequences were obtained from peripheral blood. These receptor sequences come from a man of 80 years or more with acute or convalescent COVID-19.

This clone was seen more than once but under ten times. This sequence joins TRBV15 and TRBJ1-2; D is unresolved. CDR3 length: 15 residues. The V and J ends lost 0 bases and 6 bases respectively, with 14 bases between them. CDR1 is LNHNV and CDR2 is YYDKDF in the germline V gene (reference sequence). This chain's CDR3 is CATSRDYLGGDGYTF. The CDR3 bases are TGTGCCACCAGCAGAGATTATTTGGGCGGGGATGGCTACACCTTC.

CDR3 coding DNA: TGTGCCAGCAGGTCCGAACCAGCTAACTATGGCTACACCTTC. It translates to CASRSEPANYGYTF. The chain combines TRBV7-9 with TRBJ1-2, with D hard to call. Germline loops: CDR1 SEHNR, CDR2 FQNEAQ (reference sequence). This CDR3 spans 14 amino acids. The ends were cut back, 6 bases at V and 0 bases at J, with 11 bases in the middle.

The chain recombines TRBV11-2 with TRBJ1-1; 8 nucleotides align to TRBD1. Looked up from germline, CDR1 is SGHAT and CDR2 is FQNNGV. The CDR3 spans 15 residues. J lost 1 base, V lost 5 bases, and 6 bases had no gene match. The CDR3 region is CASSQEQGANTEAFF. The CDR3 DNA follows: TGTGCCAGCAGCCAAGAGCAGGGGGCGAACACTGAAGCTTTCTTT.

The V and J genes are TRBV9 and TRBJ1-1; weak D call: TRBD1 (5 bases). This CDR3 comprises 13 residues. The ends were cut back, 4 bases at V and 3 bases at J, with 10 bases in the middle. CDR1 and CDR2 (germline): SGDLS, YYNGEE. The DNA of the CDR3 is TGTGCCAGCAGCCAGACAGTAGACACTGAAGCTTTCTTT. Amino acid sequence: CASSQTVDTEAFF.

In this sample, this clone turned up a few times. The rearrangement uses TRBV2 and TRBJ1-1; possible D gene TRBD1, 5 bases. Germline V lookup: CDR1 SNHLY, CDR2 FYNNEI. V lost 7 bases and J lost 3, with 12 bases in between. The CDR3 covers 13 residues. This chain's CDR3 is CASKVQAHTEAFF. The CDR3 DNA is TGTGCCAGCAAGGTACAGGCGCACACTGAAGCTTTCTTT.

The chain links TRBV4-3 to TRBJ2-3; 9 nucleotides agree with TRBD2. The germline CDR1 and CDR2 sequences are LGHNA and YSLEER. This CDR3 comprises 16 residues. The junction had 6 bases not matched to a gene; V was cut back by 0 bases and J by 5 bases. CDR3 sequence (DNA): TGCGCCAGCAGCCAAGATGTAGCGGGAGTAAGAGATACGCAGTATTTT. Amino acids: CASSQDVAGVRDTQYF.

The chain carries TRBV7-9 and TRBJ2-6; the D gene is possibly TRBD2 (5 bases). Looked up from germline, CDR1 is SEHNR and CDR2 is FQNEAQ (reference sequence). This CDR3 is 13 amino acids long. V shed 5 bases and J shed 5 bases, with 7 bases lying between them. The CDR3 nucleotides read TGTGCCAGCAGCCCGGGATGGGCCAACGTCCTGACTTTC. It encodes CASSPGWANVLTF.

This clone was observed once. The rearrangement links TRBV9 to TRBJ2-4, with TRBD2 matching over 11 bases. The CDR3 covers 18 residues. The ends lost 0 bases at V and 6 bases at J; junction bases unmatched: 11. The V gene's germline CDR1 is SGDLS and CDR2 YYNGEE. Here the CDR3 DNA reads TGTGCCAGCAGCGTAGCTAGGGAACTAGCGGGAGTCGGAAACATTCAGTACTTC. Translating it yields CASSVARELAGVGNIQYF.

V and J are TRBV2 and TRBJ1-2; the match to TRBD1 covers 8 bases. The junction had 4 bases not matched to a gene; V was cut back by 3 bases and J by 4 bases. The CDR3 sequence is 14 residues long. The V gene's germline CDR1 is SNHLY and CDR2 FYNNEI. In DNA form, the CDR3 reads TGTGCCAGCAGTGATCAGGGGGCAGGCTATGGCTACACCTTC. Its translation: CASSDQGAGYGYTF.

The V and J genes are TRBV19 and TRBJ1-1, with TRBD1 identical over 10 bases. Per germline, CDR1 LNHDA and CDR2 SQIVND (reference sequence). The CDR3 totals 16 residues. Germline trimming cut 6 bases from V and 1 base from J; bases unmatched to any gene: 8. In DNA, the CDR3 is TGTGCCAGTAGCGGGACAGGGGACTGGGCGAACACTGAAGCTTTCTTT. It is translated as CASSGTGDWANTEAFF.

Here the CDR3 DNA reads TGTGCCAGCAGTGAATTGGGTAGCGACTCCTACAATGAGCAGTTCTTC. Translation gives CASSELGSDSYNEQFF. The V and J genes are TRBV25-1 and TRBJ2-1, with D possibly TRBD2 on 5 matching bases. Germline V gives CDR1 MGHDK, CDR2 SYGVNS. The V gene lost 1 base and the J gene lost 0 bases, with 10 bases spanning the gap. The CDR3 runs 16 residues.

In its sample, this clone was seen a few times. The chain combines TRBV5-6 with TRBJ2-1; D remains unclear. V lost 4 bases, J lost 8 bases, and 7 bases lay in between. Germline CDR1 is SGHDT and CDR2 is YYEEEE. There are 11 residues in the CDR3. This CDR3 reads CASSLYDEQFF. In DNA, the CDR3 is TGTGCCAGCAGCCTTTATGATGAGCAGTTCTTC.

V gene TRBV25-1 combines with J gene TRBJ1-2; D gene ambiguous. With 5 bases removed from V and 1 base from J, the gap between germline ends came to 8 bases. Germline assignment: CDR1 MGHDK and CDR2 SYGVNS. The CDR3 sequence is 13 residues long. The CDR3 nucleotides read TGTGCCAGCAGTTTTACAGTTAACTATGGCTACACCTTC. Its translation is CASSFTVNYGYTF.

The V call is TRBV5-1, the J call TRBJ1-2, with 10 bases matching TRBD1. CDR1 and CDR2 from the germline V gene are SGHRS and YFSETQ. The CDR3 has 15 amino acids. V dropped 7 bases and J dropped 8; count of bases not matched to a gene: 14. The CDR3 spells CASGPTVGQGKGYTF. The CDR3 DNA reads TGCGCCAGCGGCCCCACTGTGGGACAGGGGAAAGGCTACACCTTC.

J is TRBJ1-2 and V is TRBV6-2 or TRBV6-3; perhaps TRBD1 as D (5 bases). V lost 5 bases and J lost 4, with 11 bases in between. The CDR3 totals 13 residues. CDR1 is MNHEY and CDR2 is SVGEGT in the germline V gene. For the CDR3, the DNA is TGTGCCAGCAGTCGGTCCGGGGGCTATGGCTACACCTTC. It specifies CASSRSGGYGYTF.

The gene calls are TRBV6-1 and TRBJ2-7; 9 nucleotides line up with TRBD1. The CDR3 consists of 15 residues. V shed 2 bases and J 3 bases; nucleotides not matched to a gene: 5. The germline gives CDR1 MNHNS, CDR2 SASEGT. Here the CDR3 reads CASSERDRANYEQYF. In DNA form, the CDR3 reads TGTGCCAGCAGTGAAAGGGACAGGGCTAACTACGAGCAGTACTTC.

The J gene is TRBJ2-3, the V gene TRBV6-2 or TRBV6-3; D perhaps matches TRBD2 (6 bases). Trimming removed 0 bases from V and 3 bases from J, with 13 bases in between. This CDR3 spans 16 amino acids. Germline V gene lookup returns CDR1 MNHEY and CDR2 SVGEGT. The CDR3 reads CASSYSAGTHTDTQYF. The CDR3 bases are TGTGCCAGCAGTTACTCTGCCGGGACTCATACAGATACGCAGTATTTT.

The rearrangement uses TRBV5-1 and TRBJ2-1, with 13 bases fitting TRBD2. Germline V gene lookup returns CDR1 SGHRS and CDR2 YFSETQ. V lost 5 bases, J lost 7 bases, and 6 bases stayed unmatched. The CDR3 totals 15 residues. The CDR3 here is CASRSGLAGVNEQFF. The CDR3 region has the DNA TGCGCCAGCAGATCCGGACTAGCGGGAGTGAATGAGCAGTTCTTC.